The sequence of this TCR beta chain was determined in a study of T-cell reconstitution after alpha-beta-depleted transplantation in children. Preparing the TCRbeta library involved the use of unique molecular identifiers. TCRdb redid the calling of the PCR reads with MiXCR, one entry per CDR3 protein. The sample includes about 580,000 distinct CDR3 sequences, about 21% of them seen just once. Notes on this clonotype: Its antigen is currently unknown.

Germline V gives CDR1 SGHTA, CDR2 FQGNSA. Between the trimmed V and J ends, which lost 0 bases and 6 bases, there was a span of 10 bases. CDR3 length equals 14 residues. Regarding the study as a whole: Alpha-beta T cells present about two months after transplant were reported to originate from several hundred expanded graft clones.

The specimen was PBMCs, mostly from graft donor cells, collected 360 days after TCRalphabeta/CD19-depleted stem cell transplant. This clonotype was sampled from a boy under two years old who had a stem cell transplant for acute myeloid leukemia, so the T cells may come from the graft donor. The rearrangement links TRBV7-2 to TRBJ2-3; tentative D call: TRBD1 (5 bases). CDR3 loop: CASSLAQGADTQYF. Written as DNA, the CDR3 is TGTGCCAGCAGCTTAGCGCAAGGGGCGGATACGCAGTATTTT.